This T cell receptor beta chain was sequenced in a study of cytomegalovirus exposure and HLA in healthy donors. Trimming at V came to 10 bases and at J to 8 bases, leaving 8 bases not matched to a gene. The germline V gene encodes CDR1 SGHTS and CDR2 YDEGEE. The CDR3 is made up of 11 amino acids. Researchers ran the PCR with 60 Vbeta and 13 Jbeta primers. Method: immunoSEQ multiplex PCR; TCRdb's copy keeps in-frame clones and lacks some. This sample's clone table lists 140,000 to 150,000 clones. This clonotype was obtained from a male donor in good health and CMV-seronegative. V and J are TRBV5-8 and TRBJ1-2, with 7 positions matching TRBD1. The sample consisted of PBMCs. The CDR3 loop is CAGRGGYGYTF. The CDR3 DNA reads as TGTGCCGGGAGAGGGGGCTACGGCTACACCTTC.